These T cell receptor beta chains were read from a single sample in a study of shared clonotypes between healthy human individuals. Clones were sequenced by immunoSEQ multiplex PCR, and TCRdb holds only the in-frame ones, with some missing. Altogether around 750,000 clones are present, 74% being singletons, with the ten largest covering less than 2%. Input material: memory CD4+ T cells sorted from blood. These receptors came from a woman between 25 and 40 years old in good health. The CDR3 runs from the conserved cysteine through the conserved F or W. Each record gives: clone size, J gene, D gene, V gene, CDR3 DNA, CDR3 protein. A D gene is named only where the DNA matches it firmly. Clone size is given for some rows only: seen once, a few or many times, or a class if the clone is expanded.

size: NA; J: TRBJ2-6; D: NA; V: TRBV6-8; DNA: TGTGCCAGCAGTCAGACGTTACAAAGTCGGGCCAACGTCCTGACTTTC; CDR3: CASSQTLQSRANVLTF
size: NA; J: TRBJ2-1; D: NA; V: TRBV4-1; DNA: TGCGCCAGCAGCCAAGACGGACTAATCTACAATGAGCAGTTCTTC; CDR3: CASSQDGLIYNEQFF
size: few; J: TRBJ2-5; D: TRBD1; V: TRBV4-1; DNA: TGCGCCAGCAGCCACTCGGACAGGAAAGAGACCCAGTACTTC; CDR3: CASSHSDRKETQYF
size: NA; J: TRBJ1-4; D: NA; V: TRBV6-5; DNA: TGTGCCAGCAGTTACTCTCATAATGAAAAACTGTTTTTT; CDR3: CASSYSHNEKLFF
size: NA; J: TRBJ2-1; D: TRBD1; V: TRBV5-8; DNA: TGTGCCAGCAGCTTAGGGACAGGGACCTACAATGAGCAGTTCTTC; CDR3: CASSLGTGTYNEQFF
size: NA; J: TRBJ2-1; D: NA; V: TRBV6-6; DNA: TGTGCCAGCAGTTATATCGCGGGCCTCTACAATGAGCAGTTCTTC; CDR3: CASSYIAGLYNEQFF
size: NA; J: TRBJ2-7; D: TRBD1; V: TRBV28; DNA: TGTGCCAGCAGTTCCCCGTGGACAGGCTTTAACTACGAGCAGTACTTC; CDR3: CASSSPWTGFNYEQYF
size: NA; J: TRBJ2-3; D: NA; V: TRBV5-1; DNA: TGCGCCAGCAGCTTGGCGAGGGACTCCTCGTCCCGCACAGATACGCAGTATTTT; CDR3: CASSLARDSSSRTDTQYF
size: NA; J: TRBJ2-2; D: NA; V: TRBV5-1; DNA: TGCGCCAGCAGCTTGGCTCCGGGGAACACCGGGGAGCTGTTTTTT; CDR3: CASSLAPGNTGELFF
size: NA; J: TRBJ1-4; D: NA; V: TRBV10-2; DNA: TGCGCCAGCGGGAGAGAGGGAAAACTGTTTTTT; CDR3: CASGREGKLFF
size: once; J: TRBJ2-5; D: NA; V: TRBV28; DNA: TGTGCCAGCTCTCCGGTAGGGGGAGAGACCCAGTACTTC; CDR3: CASSPVGGETQYF
size: NA; J: TRBJ1-3; D: NA; V: TRBV1; DNA: TGCACCAGCAGTCTCGGCGGGACACCCTTTTTTACTGGAAACACCATATATTTT; CDR3: CTSSLGGTPFFTGNTIYF
size: NA; J: TRBJ2-1; D: TRBD2; V: TRBV28; DNA: TGTGCCAGCAGGCTATCGGGGGGACCCAAAACTCACAATGAGCAGTTCTTC; CDR3: CASRLSGGPKTHNEQFF
size: NA; J: TRBJ1-5; D: TRBD1; V: TRBV6-1; DNA: TGTGCCAGCACTAGGGACAGGGCAGCAAATCAGCCCCAGCATTTT; CDR3: CASTRDRAANQPQHF
size: NA; J: TRBJ2-7; D: TRBD2; V: TRBV2; DNA: TGTGCCAGCAGTCGGCTAGCGGGACCCTACGAGCAGTACTTC; CDR3: CASSRLAGPYEQYF
size: NA; J: TRBJ2-7; D: TRBD1; V: TRBV5-1; DNA: TGCGCCAGCAGCATCAACGCGGGACAGGGGTCCTACGAGCAGTACTTC; CDR3: CASSINAGQGSYEQYF
size: NA; J: TRBJ1-5; D: TRBD1; V: TRBV6-1; DNA: TGTGCCAGCAACAGGGGCAGCGGCAATCAGCCCCAGCATTTT; CDR3: CASNRGSGNQPQHF
size: few; J: TRBJ1-1; D: NA; V: TRBV14; DNA: TGTGCCAGCAGCCAAGGTTTAGGGACGAACACTGAAGCTTTCTTT; CDR3: CASSQGLGTNTEAFF
size: NA; J: TRBJ1-4; D: NA; V: TRBV15; DNA: TGTGCCACCAGCAGAGATATCTACCTCTGGGGGAATGACCCTGCAACTAATGAAAAACTGTTTTTT; CDR3: CATSRDIYLWGNDPATNEKLFF
size: NA; J: TRBJ2-7; D: NA; V: TRBV9; DNA: TGTGCCAGCAGCGTAAACAGGACCTACGAGCAGTACTTC; CDR3: CASSVNRTYEQYF
size: few; J: TRBJ1-1; D: NA; V: TRBV6-1; DNA: TGTGCCAGCATTCCAAGGGGGAACACTGAAGCTTTCTTT; CDR3: CASIPRGNTEAFF
size: NA; J: TRBJ2-5; D: NA; V: TRBV5-1; DNA: TGCGCCAGCAGCTTGGTGGCAGAAGAGACCCAGTACTTC; CDR3: CASSLVAEETQYF
size: many; J: TRBJ2-4; D: NA; V: TRBV18; DNA: TGTGCCAGCTCACCAGGGGCGGTAGCCAAAAACATTCAGTACTTC; CDR3: CASSPGAVAKNIQYF
size: NA; J: TRBJ2-2; D: NA; V: TRBV9; DNA: TGTGCCAGCAGCGTAGGTCCCGGGACCACCGGGGAGCTGTTTTTT; CDR3: CASSVGPGTTGELFF
size: NA; J: TRBJ1-5; D: NA; V: TRBV5-1; DNA: TGCGCCAGCAGCTGGGGGGTCGGCAATCAGCCCCAGCATTTT; CDR3: CASSWGVGNQPQHF
size: few; J: TRBJ2-3; D: TRBD1; V: TRBV6-4; DNA: TGTGCCATGGGGACAGGTAATCCTAGCACAGATACGCAGTATTTT; CDR3: CAMGTGNPSTDTQYF
size: NA; J: TRBJ2-7; D: TRBD2; V: TRBV5-1; DNA: TGCGCCAGCAGCCTTCTAGCGGGAGGCGGGAGTAGCTACGAGCAGTACTTC; CDR3: CASSLLAGGGSSYEQYF
size: NA; J: TRBJ2-3; D: TRBD2; V: TRBV5-1; DNA: TGCGCCAGCAGCTGGAGCGGGAGAGATACGCAGTATTTT; CDR3: CASSWSGRDTQYF
size: NA; J: TRBJ1-5; D: NA; V: TRBV27; DNA: TGTGCCAGTAAGTCGGGGGGAGGTCAGCCCCAGCATTTT; CDR3: CASKSGGGQPQHF
size: NA; J: TRBJ2-3; D: TRBD1; V: TRBV5-5; DNA: TGTGCCAGCAGCTTGGTGACAGGGGGGGCAGATACGCAGTATTTT; CDR3: CASSLVTGGADTQYF
size: NA; J: TRBJ2-2; D: TRBD2; V: TRBV6-5; DNA: TGTGCCAGCTCTAGCGGGAGCGTGGGGGAGCTGTTTTTT; CDR3: CASSSGSVGELFF
size: NA; J: TRBJ1-4; D: NA; V: TRBV5-1; DNA: TGCGCCAGCAGCTTCGGGGGGGACAATGAAAAACTGTTTTTT; CDR3: CASSFGGDNEKLFF
size: few; J: TRBJ2-1; D: TRBD2; V: TRBV7-2; DNA: TGTGCCAGCAGCCTAGCGGGATCGTCCTACAATGAGCAGTTCTTC; CDR3: CASSLAGSSYNEQFF
size: once; J: TRBJ1-1; D: NA; V: TRBV28; DNA: TGTGCCAGCAGTTTGCTGACAGAGAACACTGAAGCTTTCTTT; CDR3: CASSLLTENTEAFF
size: NA; J: TRBJ2-2; D: NA; V: TRBV7-6; DNA: TGTGCCAGCAGCTTAAGAGGAGGGGCGAACACCGGGGAGCTGTTTTTT; CDR3: CASSLRGGANTGELFF
size: few; J: TRBJ1-5; D: NA; V: TRBV30; DNA: TGTGCCTGGAGCGTAGCAGGGATCTATCAGCCCCAGCATTTT; CDR3: CAWSVAGIYQPQHF
size: NA; J: TRBJ1-3; D: NA; V: TRBV4-1; DNA: TGCGCCAGCAGCCAAGACAGGGCGAGCTCTGGAAACACCATATATTTT; CDR3: CASSQDRASSGNTIYF